The 5 T cell receptor beta chains below were found in one sample sequenced in a study of T cell responses to AZD1222 COVID-19 vaccine. The method was immunoSEQ multiplex PCR; TCRdb's version includes in-frame clones alone and lacks a portion of them. This table has 130,000 to 150,000 clones, around nine tenths appearing once. Here the sequenced sample was peripheral blood, taken on day 0 of MenACWY control vaccination. The receptors were gathered from an adult in good health.

This rearrangement joins TRBV2 to TRBJ2-1; 9 bases match TRBD2. V was pared by 7 bases and J by 4 bases, with 5 bases of the junction left unmatched. Per germline, CDR1 SNHLY and CDR2 FYNNEI. CDR3 length equals 14 residues. In nucleotides, the CDR3 is TGTGCCAGCACTCGGACTAGCGCGTACAATGAGCAGTTCTTC. Translating it yields CASTRTSAYNEQFF.

The rearrangement uses TRBV27 and TRBJ1-5; unclear D gene. The CDR3 spans 15 residues. V gave up 0 bases and J gave up 3 bases, with 9 bases separating them. The germline gives CDR1 MNHEY, CDR2 SMNVEV (reference sequence). CDR3: CASSLSASSNQPQHF. CDR3 bases: TGTGCCAGCAGTTTATCTGCCAGTTCCAATCAGCCCCAGCATTTT.

The chain combines TRBV7-8 with TRBJ2-5; D unresolved. The length of the CDR3 is 16 residues. Germline values: CDR1 SGHVS, CDR2 FQNEAQ. Between the trimmed V and J ends, which lost 5 bases and 5 bases, there was a span of 21 bases. DNA for the CDR3: TGTGCCAGCAGCCCCCGGAAGGTGGACCGTGGGGAGACCCAGTACTTC. Amino acids: CASSPRKVDRGETQYF.

V gene TRBV27 combines with J gene TRBJ1-5; tentatively, D is TRBD1 (6 bases). V lost 3 bases and J 6 bases, leaving 15 bases between the germline ends. The CDR3 consists of 15 residues. Germline CDR1 and CDR2: MNHEY and SMNVEV (reference sequence). CDR3 nucleotides: TGTGCCAGCAGTTTTTCGGGGGCGCGGGGTCAGCCCCAGCATTTT. Translated: CASSFSGARGQPQHF.

The chain employs TRBV6-5 and TRBJ2-1; D is unresolved. V was cut by 8 bases and J by 9 bases, with 17 bases left in between. CDR1 is MNHEY and CDR2 is SVGAGI in the germline V gene. The CDR3 totals 13 residues. The CDR3 loop is CASSAVGLGEQFF. CDR3 nucleotide sequence: TGTGCCAGCTCCGCCGTGGGGTTGGGTGAGCAGTTCTTC.